By frequency in the sample, the clone carrying this TCR beta chain is medium-sized. As yet, its antigen is unknown. Germline loops: CDR1 LNHDA, CDR2 SQIVND (reference sequence). The ends were cut back, 6 bases at V and 0 bases at J, with 17 bases in the middle. The CDR3 has 16 residues. Sequenced by immunoSEQ multiplex PCR; TCRdb stores in-frame clones only, minus some. The sample shows 20,000 to 25,000 clones, more than 60% of them seen only once. All trial patients relapsed after autologous stem cell transplantation. These data come from a study of PD-1 blockade in classical Hodgkin lymphoma. Study-wide results and limits: The origin of the repertoire differences remains undefined, with disease activity or prior therapy as possible causes. When nivolumab was started under 1 year after ASCT, patients were excluded. By C4D1, diversity of CD4+ TCRs had risen significantly, whereas that of CD8+ TCRs had not.

This TCR was recovered from a human donor with classical Hodgkin lymphoma. Sequencing used peripheral blood mononuclear cells (PBMCs), obtained at baseline. The gene calls are TRBV19 and TRBJ1-2; D is perhaps TRBD1 (5 bases). CDR3: CASSTTLGVANYGYTF. For the CDR3, the DNA is TGTGCCAGTAGCACTACTCTGGGGGTTGCTAACTATGGCTACACCTTC.